This T cell receptor (beta chain) was captured by sequencing in a study of technical replicates of blood from a few donors. Clones were sequenced by immunoSEQ multiplex PCR, and TCRdb holds only the in-frame ones, with some missing. Of about 93,000 clones in the sample, about 95% were seen once. CDR3 length: 14 residues. CDR1 is MNHEY and CDR2 is SMNVEV in the germline V gene (reference sequence). Trimming stripped 5 bases from V and 4 bases from J, with 11 bases between. This chain connects TRBV27 to TRBJ2-2; D gene unclear. Input material: T cells isolated from PBMCs. The receptor's source is a human donor in good health. CDR3 protein: CASSRSRVTGELFF. The DNA for the CDR3 is TGTGCCAGCAGTCGATCTAGAGTCACCGGGGAGCTGTTTTTT.